The 11 T cell receptor beta chains presented below share a single source sample, sequenced in a study of technical replicates of blood from a few donors. The method was immunoSEQ multiplex PCR; TCRdb's version includes in-frame clones alone and lacks a portion of them. The repertoire consists of 64,000 or so clones, with around 86% occurring once and the leading ten covering roughly 5.3%. The sample taken for sequencing was PBMCs. All receptors come from a human donor in good health. Some clones in this sample may be carry-over from other donors' samples.

This rearrangement joins TRBV6-6 to TRBJ2-3; TRBD2 is a possible D gene (5 bases). The ends were cut back, 0 bases at V and 5 bases at J, with 9 bases in the middle. The CDR3 has 14 amino acids. Germline loops: CDR1 MNHNY, CDR2 SVGAGI (reference sequence). CDR3 amino acids: CASSYSAGEDTQYF. Written as DNA, the CDR3 is TGTGCCAGCAGTTACTCGGCGGGTGAAGATACGCAGTATTTT.

The J gene is TRBJ2-7, the V gene TRBV2; 10 nucleotides match TRBD1. The CDR3 runs 14 residues. Germline V gene lookup returns CDR1 SNHLY and CDR2 FYNNEI. J was trimmed by 6 bases and V by 4 bases; bases with no gene match: 6. The DNA for the CDR3 is TGTGCCAGCAGTGGAGGGACAGGGGTCCGCGAGCAGTACTTC. This translates into CASSGGTGVREQYF. The full variable domain, its missing parts supplied by reference TRBV2 and TRBJ2-7, is EPEVTQTPSHQVTQMGQEVILRCVPISNHLYFYWYRQILGQKVEFLVSFYNNEISEKSEIFDDQFSVERPDGSNFTLKIRSTKLEDSAMYFCASSGGTGVREQYFGPGTRLTVT.

V is TRBV4-3 and J is TRBJ1-3; a possible D gene is TRBD1 (6 bases). V was shortened by 0 bases and J by 0 bases, with 9 bases between the two germline ends. The CDR3 is made up of 16 amino acids. Germline-derived CDR1 and CDR2 are LGHNA and YSLEER. Written as DNA, the CDR3 is TGCGCCAGCAGCCAAGACGGCAGGGGCTCTGGAAACACCATATATTTT. Translation gives CASSQDGRGSGNTIYF.

The rearrangement links TRBV29-1 to TRBJ2-7, with a possible D match to TRBD1 (6 bases). CDR3 length equals 15 residues. V gave up 4 bases and J gave up 6 bases, with 22 bases separating them. The germline CDR1 and CDR2 sequences are SQVTM and ANQGSEA. The CDR3: CSVVTGELGALEQYF. CDR3 DNA sequence: TGCAGCGTTGTAACTGGGGAGTTGGGGGCGCTCGAGCAGTACTTC.

The chain combines TRBV4-3 with TRBJ1-2; D is uncertain. This CDR3 is 16 amino acids long. CDR1 and CDR2 (germline): LGHNA, YSLEER. Deletions cut 0 bases from V and 4 bases from J, with 15 bases between. CDR3 residues: CASSQDSGLTAYGYTF. The DNA of the CDR3 is TGCGCCAGCAGCCAAGATTCCGGACTGACGGCCTATGGCTACACCTTC.

This clone was seen only once. This sequence joins TRBV6-5 and TRBJ2-7; TRBD1 matches at 7 bases. Germline V gives CDR1 MNHEY, CDR2 SVGAGI. Losses at the gene ends were 5 bases for V and 7 bases for J; bases not matched to a gene: 8. The CDR3 contains 13 residues. CDR3 region: CASSDRVFGEQYF. The DNA of the CDR3 is TGTGCCAGCAGTGACAGGGTATTCGGGGAGCAGTACTTC.

V gene TRBV19 combines with J gene TRBJ2-5; D might be TRBD2 (6 bases). Germline CDR1 is LNHDA and CDR2 is SQIVND (reference sequence). V was shortened by 1 base and J by 2 bases, with 11 bases between the two germline ends. The CDR3 sequence is 15 residues long. CDR3 in amino acids: CASSIGFGGQETQYF. CDR3 nucleotides: TGTGCCAGTAGTATAGGGTTCGGGGGTCAAGAGACCCAGTACTTC. Variable domain in full (rest from reference TRBV19 and TRBJ2-5): DGGITQSPKYLFRKEGQNVTLSCEQNLNHDAMYWYRQDPGQGLRLIYYSQIVNDFQKGDIAEGYSVSREKKESFPLTVTSAQKNPTAFYLCASSIGFGGQETQYFGPGTRLLVL.

The sample holds a few counts of this clone. The chain employs TRBV5-1 and TRBJ2-3; TRBD2 agrees at 14 bases. V lost 2 bases, J lost 1 base, and 9 bases stayed unmatched. The CDR3 contains 19 residues. CDR1 and CDR2 from the germline V gene are SGHRS and YFSETQ. CDR3 sequence: CASSFNPKGLAGGTDTQYF. CDR3 DNA sequence: TGCGCCAGCAGCTTTAATCCTAAGGGACTAGCGGGGGGCACAGATACGCAGTATTTT.

This chain connects TRBV6-1 to TRBJ2-1, with 11 nucleotides matching TRBD2. This CDR3 comprises 16 residues. J lost 1 base, V lost 2 bases, and 1 base had no gene match. Germline V gene lookup returns CDR1 MNHNS and CDR2 SASEGT. The CDR3 sequence: CASSESSGGSYNEQFF. CDR3 bases: TGTGCCAGCAGTGAATCTAGCGGGGGGTCCTACAATGAGCAGTTCTTC.

The chain employs TRBV7-6 and TRBJ2-7; TRBD1 matches at 9 bases. CDR3 length: 15 residues. In germline, CDR1 is SGHVS, CDR2 FNYEAQ. V lost 5 bases to trimming and J lost 2 bases; unmatched junction nucleotides: 7. The CDR3 sequence is CASSPRQGGPYEQYF. The DNA for the CDR3 is TGTGCCAGCAGCCCCCGACAGGGGGGCCCCTACGAGCAGTACTTC. The whole variable domain, filled in from reference TRBV7-6 and TRBJ2-7, reads GAGVSQSPRYKVTKRGQDVALRCDPISGHVSLYWYRQALGQGPEFLTYFNYEAQQDKSGLPNDRFSAERPEGSISTLTIQRTEQRDSAMYRCASSPRQGGPYEQYFGPGTRLTVT.

This chain connects TRBV30 to TRBJ2-2; TRBD1 agrees at 7 bases. The CDR3 covers 16 residues. Trimming removed 0 bases from V and 3 bases from J; junction bases left unmatched: 7. Germline CDR1 and CDR2: GTSNPN and SVGIG (reference sequence). In DNA, the CDR3 is TGTGCCTGGAGTGTTACGACAGGGATGGACACCGGGGAGCTGTTTTTT. As protein: CAWSVTTGMDTGELFF.